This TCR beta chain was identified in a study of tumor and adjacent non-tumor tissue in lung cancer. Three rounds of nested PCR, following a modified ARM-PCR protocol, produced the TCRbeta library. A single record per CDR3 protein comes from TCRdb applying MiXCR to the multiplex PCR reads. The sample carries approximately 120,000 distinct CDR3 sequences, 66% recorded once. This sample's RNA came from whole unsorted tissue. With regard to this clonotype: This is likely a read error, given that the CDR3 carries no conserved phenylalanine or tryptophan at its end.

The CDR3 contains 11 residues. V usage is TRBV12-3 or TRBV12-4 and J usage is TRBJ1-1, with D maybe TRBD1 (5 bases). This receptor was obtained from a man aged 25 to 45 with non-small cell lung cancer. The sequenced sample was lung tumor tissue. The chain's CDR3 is CTSSVTVEAFL. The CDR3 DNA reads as TGTACCAGCAGTGTGACAGTTGAAGCTTTCCTT.